The TCR beta chain under discussion was sequenced for a study of Tregs in tolerant kidney transplant recipients. Study conclusions and caveats: Tregs expanded with activated donor B cells seemed most donor-specific. Biological reproducibility was not directly addressed, but technical replication error appeared minimal. The small number of patients limits these findings pending further validation.

Measured with immunoSEQ multiplex PCR; TCRdb has only the in-frame clones, and not every one. The data contain under 100,000 clones, approximately 94% of them singletons. Unstimulated Tregs (CD4+CD25+CD127-) and CD4+CD25- non-Tregs were sorted from PBMCs. A word on this clone: Antigen specificity is unknown.

The CDR3 length is 17 residues. Germline V gene lookup returns CDR1 SGHDT and CDR2 YYEEEE. V lost 2 bases and J lost 4; bases outside the gene matches: 10. The receptor's source is a human donor in good health. The chain joins TRBV5-6 to TRBJ2-3; TRBD1 aligns across 10 bases. Source material: CD8+ T cells from blood. For the CDR3, the DNA is TGTGCCAGCAGCTTTAGGCAGACAGGGGGCAGGCCAGATACGCAGTATTTT. Translated, it gives CASSFRQTGGRPDTQYF.